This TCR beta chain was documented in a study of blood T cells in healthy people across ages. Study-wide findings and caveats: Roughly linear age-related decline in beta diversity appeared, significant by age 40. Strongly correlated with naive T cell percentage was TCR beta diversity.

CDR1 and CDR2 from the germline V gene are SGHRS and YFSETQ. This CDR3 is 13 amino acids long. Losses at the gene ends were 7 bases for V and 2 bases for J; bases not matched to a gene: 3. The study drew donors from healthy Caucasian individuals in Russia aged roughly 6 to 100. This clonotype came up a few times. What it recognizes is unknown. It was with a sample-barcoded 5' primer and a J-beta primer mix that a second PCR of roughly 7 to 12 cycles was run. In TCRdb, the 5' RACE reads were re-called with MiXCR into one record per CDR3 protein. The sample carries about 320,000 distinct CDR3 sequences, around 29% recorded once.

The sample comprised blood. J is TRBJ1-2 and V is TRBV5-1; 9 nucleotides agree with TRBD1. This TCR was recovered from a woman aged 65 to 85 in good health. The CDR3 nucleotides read TGCGCCAGCTCCGGGACAGGGAACTATGGCTACACCTTC. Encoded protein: CASSGTGNYGYTF. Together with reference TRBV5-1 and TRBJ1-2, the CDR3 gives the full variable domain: KAGVTQTPRYLIKTRGQQVTLSCSPISGHRSVSWYQQTPGQGLQFLFEYFSETQRNKGNFPGRFSGRQFSNSRSEMNVSTLELGDSALYLCASSGTGNYGYTFGSGTRLTVV.